The clone carrying this T cell receptor beta chain was seen a handful of times. The target antigen is unknown. In germline, CDR1 is SEHNR, CDR2 FQNEAQ (reference sequence). V lost 6 bases to trimming and J lost 0 bases, with 6 bases between them. The CDR3 spans 14 residues. The data were obtained in a study of early T cells in non-severe SARS-CoV-2 infection. Overall study context: From unsorted whole blood, bulk RNA was sequenced, and the chains remained unpaired.

TCRdb itself ran the 5' RACE reads through MiXCR, one entry per CDR3 protein. This sample yields 26,000 or so distinct CDR3 sequences, of which roughly 4% are seen a single time; 6.2% belongs to the top ten. Study-wide findings and caveats: VDJdb matching favored anti-spike CD8 responses, missing private and CD4 specificities.

This TCR derives from an adult who was a healthcare worker with PCR-confirmed SARS-CoV-2 infection or an uninfected control (not recorded which). The sample comprised whole blood. The rearrangement joins TRBV7-9 to TRBJ2-6; D is uncertain. The CDR3 protein is CASRAVSGANVLTF. The CDR3 bases are TGTGCCAGCAGGGCCGTCTCTGGGGCCAACGTCCTGACTTTC.